These 20 T cell receptor beta chains were all obtained from the same sample, sequenced in a study of T cell responses to AZD1222 COVID-19 vaccine. Some clones are missing from TCRdb's copy, which holds only in-frame ones; the method was immunoSEQ multiplex PCR. The table shows 95,000 to 100,000 clones, with around 87% occurring only once. The specimen comprised peripheral blood, sampled 28 days after the second AZD1222 dose. All receptors come from an adult who received the AZD1222 COVID-19 vaccine.

The chain joins TRBV29-1 to TRBJ2-7; 11 nucleotides match TRBD2. The junction had 6 bases not matched to a gene; V was cut back by 5 bases and J by 3 bases. The CDR3 covers 14 residues. Germline V gives CDR1 SQVTM, CDR2 ANQGSEA. The CDR3 protein is CSVSSGTSGYEQYF. The CDR3 DNA sequence: TGCAGCGTTAGCTCCGGGACTAGCGGCTACGAGCAGTACTTC.

The chain links TRBV7-2 to TRBJ2-4; D is uncertain. V was pared by 4 bases and J by 5 bases, with 6 bases between. The CDR3 runs to 12 residues. The germline V gene has CDR1 SGHTA and CDR2 FQGNSA. The CDR3 loop reads CASSSDENIQYF. CDR3 DNA: TGTGCCAGCAGCTCGGACGAAAACATTCAGTACTTC.

The rearrangement joins TRBV3-1 (or the pseudogene TRBV3-2) to TRBJ1-6, with TRBD1 matching over 12 bases. Germline CDR1 LGHDT, CDR2 YNNKEL (reference sequence). The V gene end was trimmed by 0 bases and the J gene end by 9 bases; junction bases not matched to a gene: 9. This CDR3 comprises 18 residues. DNA of the CDR3: TGTGCCAGCAGCCAAGATCGGGGGACAGGGGGCTCGGTTTCACCCCTCCACTTT. It is translated as CASSQDRGTGGSVSPLHF.

The CDR3 reads CASSVSSVTHNEQFF. The DNA of the CDR3 is TGTGCCAGCAGCGTCAGTTCCGTAACTCACAATGAGCAGTTCTTC. The chain has TRBV9 and TRBJ2-1; D is undetermined. Between the trimmed V and J ends, which lost 2 bases and 5 bases, there was a span of 14 bases. The CDR3 consists of 15 residues. Germline CDR1 is SGDLS and CDR2 is YYNGEE.

This chain connects TRBV7-2 to TRBJ1-5, with TRBD1 as a possible D gene (5 bases). CDR3 length equals 14 residues. Germline V gene sequence: CDR1 SGHTA, CDR2 FQGNSA. V was trimmed by 0 bases and J by 6 bases, leaving 9 bases between them. The CDR3 coding sequence is TGTGCCAGCAGCTTAGCGTGGGGGGGTCAGCCCCAGCATTTT. Encoded protein: CASSLAWGGQPQHF. Drawing the rest from reference TRBV7-2 and TRBJ1-5, the complete variable domain is GAGVSQSPSNKVTEKGKDVELRCDPISGHTALYWYRQSLGQGLEFLIYFQGNSAPDKSGLPSDRFSAERTGGSVSTLTIQRTQQEDSAVYLCASSLAWGGQPQHFGDGTRLSIL.

This rearrangement joins TRBV2 to TRBJ1-6; no clear D. Deletions cut 3 bases from V and 6 bases from J, with 3 bases between. Germline V gene sequence: CDR1 SNHLY, CDR2 FYNNEI. The CDR3 is made up of 12 amino acids. The CDR3 sequence: CASSETNSPLHF. The CDR3 region has the DNA TGTGCCAGCAGTGAGACTAATTCACCCCTCCACTTT.

The chain recombines TRBV7-9 with TRBJ2-1; maybe TRBD1 (5 bases). CDR3 length: 13 residues. Germline CDR1 and CDR2: SEHNR and FQNEAQ (reference sequence). The V gene lost 3 bases and the J gene lost 6 bases, with 9 bases spanning the gap. The CDR3 nucleotides read TGTGCCAGCAGCTTGGGGCCTGTCAATGAGCAGTTCTTC. Translated, it gives CASSLGPVNEQFF.

This sequence joins TRBV5-1 and TRBJ1-3, with a tentative D call TRBD1 (5 bases). V gave up 10 bases and J gave up 8 bases, with 22 bases separating them. Germline loops: CDR1 SGHRS, CDR2 YFSETQ. The CDR3 totals 14 residues. CDR3 DNA: TGCGCCTCATCAGGGTACGGCTTTGTCGACACCATATATTTT. Translating it yields CASSGYGFVDTIYF. Full variable domain (missing parts from reference TRBV5-1 and TRBJ1-3): KAGVTQTPRYLIKTRGQQVTLSCSPISGHRSVSWYQQTPGQGLQFLFEYFSETQRNKGNFPGRFSGRQFSNSRSEMNVSTLELGDSALYLCASSGYGFVDTIYFGEGSWLTVV.

The chain has TRBV7-9 and TRBJ2-1; TRBD2 matches 12 bases. The CDR3 contains 15 residues. Germline V gives CDR1 SEHNR, CDR2 FQNEAQ (reference sequence). The J segment lost 0 bases and the V segment lost 6 bases, leaving 0 bases of the junction unmatched. As DNA, the CDR3 is TGTGCCAGCAGGGGACTAGCGGGCTCCTACAATGAGCAGTTCTTC. Translating it yields CASRGLAGSYNEQFF.

V and J are TRBV5-1 and TRBJ1-2; 11 bases align to TRBD1. In germline, CDR1 is SGHRS, CDR2 YFSETQ. The J segment lost 3 bases and the V segment lost 3 bases, leaving 10 bases of the junction unmatched. This CDR3 has 17 residues. CDR3 sequence (DNA): TGCGCCAGCAGCTCCACCGGGACAGGGGGACTTTACTATGGCTACACCTTC. Translating it yields CASSSTGTGGLYYGYTF.

V and J are TRBV30 and TRBJ1-5, with 8 bases lining up with TRBD1. The germline V gene encodes CDR1 GTSNPN and CDR2 SVGIG (reference sequence). Unmatched junction bases numbered 8, after V lost 0 bases and J lost 4 bases. This CDR3 region has 16 residues. The CDR3 region is CAWSVSMDRVNQPQHF. In DNA form, the CDR3 reads TGTGCCTGGAGTGTCTCTATGGACAGGGTAAATCAGCCCCAGCATTTT.

This sequence joins TRBV28 and TRBJ1-5; tentative D call: TRBD1 (5 bases). This CDR3 is built from 18 residues. CDR1 is MDHEN and CDR2 is SYDVKM in the germline V gene. The V gene lost 3 bases and the J gene lost 2 bases, with 20 bases spanning the gap. The DNA of the CDR3 is TGTGCCAGCAGTTTCGACCCTCAACTTGGGACGGGCAATCAGCCCCAGCATTTT. Amino acid sequence: CASSFDPQLGTGNQPQHF.

The genes are TRBV5-1 and TRBJ2-7; D remains ambiguous. CDR3 length: 13 residues. Trimming removed 1 base at V and 5 bases at J, with 10 bases between. Germline lookup yields CDR1 SGHRS and CDR2 YFSETQ. The CDR3 DNA sequence: TGCGCCAGCAGCTTGCTGGGGTCCCACGAGCAGTACTTC. Translation: CASSLLGSHEQYF.

There are a few counts of this clone. The chain recombines TRBV6-2 or TRBV6-3 with TRBJ2-5; 7 bases match TRBD1. V lost 6 bases to trimming and J lost 5 bases; unmatched junction nucleotides: 15. This CDR3 is 16 amino acids long. Germline values: CDR1 MNHEY, CDR2 SVGEGT. This CDR3 is CASSTRGQWSGETQYF. The CDR3 DNA is TGTGCCAGCAGCACCCGGGGACAGTGGTCGGGGGAGACCCAGTACTTC.

The chain recombines TRBV28 with TRBJ2-6; D call uncertain. Per germline, CDR1 MDHEN and CDR2 SYDVKM. V shed 4 bases and J shed 6 bases, with 13 bases lying between them. CDR3 length: 15 residues. This CDR3 is CASSYRLRKANVLTF. The CDR3 DNA is TGTGCCAGCAGTTATAGGCTTCGTAAGGCCAACGTCCTGACTTTC.

V and J are TRBV12-3 or TRBV12-4 and TRBJ2-1, with D uncertain. V was cut by 1 base and J by 7 bases, with 2 bases left in between. The CDR3 extends over 11 amino acids. The CDR3 loop reads CASSLVNEQFF. The CDR3 coding sequence is TGTGCCAGCAGTTTAGTGAATGAGCAGTTCTTC.

The rearrangement joins TRBV21-1 to TRBJ2-4; the DNA was not compared with TRBD1, the D call given in the table. TRBV21-1 is designated a pseudogene. CDR3 size: 16 residues. For the CDR3, the DNA is TGTGCCAGCAGCCAGAGGCTTAGGGGAAGCGAAAACATTCAGTACTTC. It translates to CASSQRLRGSENIQYF.

The chain couples TRBV27 to TRBJ1-6; 7 positions match TRBD1. The V and J ends lost 8 bases and 8 bases, in that order; junction bases with no gene match: 9. This CDR3 spans 14 amino acids. The germline V gene encodes CDR1 MNHEY and CDR2 SMNVEV (reference sequence). The CDR3 bases are TGTGCCAGCCGAAGGACAGGCGGGGATTCACCCCTCCACTTT. It codes for CASRRTGGDSPLHF.

This chain uses TRBV2 with TRBJ1-1; 10 nucleotides line up with TRBD1. The CDR3 loop spans 14 amino acids. The germline V gene encodes CDR1 SNHLY and CDR2 FYNNEI. The V gene end was trimmed by 6 bases and the J gene end by 5 bases; junction bases not matched to a gene: 6. DNA for the CDR3: TGTGCCAGCAGGGGGACAGGGGCCGGGACTGAAGCTTTCTTT. Amino acid sequence: CASRGTGAGTEAFF.

The chain is built from TRBV14 and TRBJ2-5; 8 positions agree with TRBD1. There are 15 residues in the CDR3. V was pared by 5 bases and J by 2 bases, with 7 bases of the junction left unmatched. The germline gives CDR1 SGHDN, CDR2 FVKESK. The CDR3 bases are TGTGCCAGCAGCGGCCGGACAGGGTATCAAGAGACCCAGTACTTC. Translating gives CASSGRTGYQETQYF.